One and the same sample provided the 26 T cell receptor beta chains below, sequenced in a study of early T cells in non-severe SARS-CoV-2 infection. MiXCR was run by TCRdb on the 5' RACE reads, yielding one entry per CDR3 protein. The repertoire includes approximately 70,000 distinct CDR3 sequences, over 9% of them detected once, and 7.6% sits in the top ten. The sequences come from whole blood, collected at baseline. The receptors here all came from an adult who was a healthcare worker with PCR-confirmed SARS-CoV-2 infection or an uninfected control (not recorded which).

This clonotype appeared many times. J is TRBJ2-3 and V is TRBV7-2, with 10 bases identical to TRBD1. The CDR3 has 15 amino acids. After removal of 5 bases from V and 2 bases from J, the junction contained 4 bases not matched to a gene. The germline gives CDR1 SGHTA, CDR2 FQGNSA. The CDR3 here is CASSRDRGLTDTQYF. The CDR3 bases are TGTGCCAGCAGCCGAGACAGGGGGCTCACAGATACGCAGTATTTT.

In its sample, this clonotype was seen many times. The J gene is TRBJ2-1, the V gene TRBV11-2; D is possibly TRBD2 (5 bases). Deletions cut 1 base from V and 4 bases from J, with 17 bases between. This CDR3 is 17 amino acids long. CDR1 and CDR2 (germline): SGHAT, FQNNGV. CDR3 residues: CASSLGPVGVPYNEQFF. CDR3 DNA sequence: TGTGCCAGCAGCTTAGGCCCCGTCGGGGTCCCTTACAATGAGCAGTTCTTC.

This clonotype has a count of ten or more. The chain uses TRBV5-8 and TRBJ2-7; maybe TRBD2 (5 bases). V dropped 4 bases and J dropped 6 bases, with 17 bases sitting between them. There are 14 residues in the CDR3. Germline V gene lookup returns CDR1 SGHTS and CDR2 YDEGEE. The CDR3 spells CASSPMDGVSEQYF. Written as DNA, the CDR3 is TGTGCCAGCAGCCCTATGGACGGGGTATCCGAGCAGTACTTC.

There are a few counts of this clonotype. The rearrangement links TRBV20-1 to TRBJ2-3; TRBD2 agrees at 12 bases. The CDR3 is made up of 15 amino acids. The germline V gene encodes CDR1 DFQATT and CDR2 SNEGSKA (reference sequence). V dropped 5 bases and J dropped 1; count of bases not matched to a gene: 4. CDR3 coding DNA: TGCAGTGCTCGTAGGACTAGCGGGGGCACAGATACGCAGTATTTT. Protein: CSARRTSGGTDTQYF.

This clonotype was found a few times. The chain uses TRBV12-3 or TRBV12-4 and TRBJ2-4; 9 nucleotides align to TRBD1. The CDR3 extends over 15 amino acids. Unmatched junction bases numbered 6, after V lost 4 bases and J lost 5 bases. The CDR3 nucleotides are TGTGCCAGCAGTTCCCGGGACAGGGAAGAAAACATTCAGTACTTC. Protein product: CASSSRDREENIQYF.

The CDR3: CASSWTEHQETQYF. In DNA form, the CDR3 reads TGTGCCAGCAGCTGGACAGAACACCAAGAGACCCAGTACTTC. The chain has TRBV25-1 and TRBJ2-5, with D perhaps TRBD1 (6 bases). V lost 6 bases and J lost 0, with 11 bases in between. The germline CDR1 and CDR2 sequences are MGHDK and SYGVNS. This CDR3 is 14 amino acids long.

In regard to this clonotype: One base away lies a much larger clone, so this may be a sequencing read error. The CDR3 sequence is CASRRLGLANERFF. The CDR3 nucleotides read TGTGCCAGCAGACGGTTGGGACTAGCAAATGAGCGGTTCTTC. The gene calls are TRBV11-2 and TRBJ2-1; the match to TRBD2 covers 9 bases. This CDR3 contains 14 residues. Per the germline V gene, CDR1 is SGHAT and CDR2 is FQNNGV.

The chain's CDR3 is CASSATGEGDTQYF. In nucleotides, the CDR3 is TGTGCCAGCAGTGCGACAGGGGAAGGAGATACGCAGTATTTT. V and J are TRBV12-3 or TRBV12-4 and TRBJ2-3, with 8 bases matching TRBD1. The CDR3 covers 14 residues. V lost 5 bases, J lost 5 bases, and 6 bases stayed unmatched.

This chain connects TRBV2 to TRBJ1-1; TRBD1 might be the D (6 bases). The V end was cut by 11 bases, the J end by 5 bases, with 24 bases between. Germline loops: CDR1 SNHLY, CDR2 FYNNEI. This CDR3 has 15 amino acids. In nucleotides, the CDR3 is TGTGCCTATAGAAATAGGGACACGGGAAGGACTGAAGCTTTCTTT. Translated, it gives CAYRNRDTGRTEAFF.

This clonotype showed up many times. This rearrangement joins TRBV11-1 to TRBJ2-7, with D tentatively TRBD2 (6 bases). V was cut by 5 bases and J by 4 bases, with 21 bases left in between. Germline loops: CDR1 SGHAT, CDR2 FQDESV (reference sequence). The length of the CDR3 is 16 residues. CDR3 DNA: TGTGCCAGCAGCCATGTTCCGGGAGCCCAGGGTTACGAGCAGTACTTC. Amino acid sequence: CASSHVPGAQGYEQYF.

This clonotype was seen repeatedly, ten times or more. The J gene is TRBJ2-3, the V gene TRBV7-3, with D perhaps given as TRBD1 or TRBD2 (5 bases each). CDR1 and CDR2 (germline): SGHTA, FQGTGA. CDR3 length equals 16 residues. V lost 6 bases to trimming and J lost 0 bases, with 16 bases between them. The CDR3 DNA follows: TGTGCCAGCAGTTTCCCTCAGGGACCGAGCACAGATACGCAGTATTTT. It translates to CASSFPQGPSTDTQYF.

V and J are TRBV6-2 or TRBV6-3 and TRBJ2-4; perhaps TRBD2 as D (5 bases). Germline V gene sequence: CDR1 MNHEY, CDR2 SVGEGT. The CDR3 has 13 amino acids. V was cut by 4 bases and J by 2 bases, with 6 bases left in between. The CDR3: CASSSGTKNIQYF. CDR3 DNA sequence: TGTGCCAGCAGTTCGGGAACCAAAAACATTCAGTACTTC.

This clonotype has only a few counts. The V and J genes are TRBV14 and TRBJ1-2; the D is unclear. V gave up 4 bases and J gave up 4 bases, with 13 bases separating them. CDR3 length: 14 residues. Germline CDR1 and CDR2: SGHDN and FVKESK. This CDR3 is CASSPLGSLYGYTF. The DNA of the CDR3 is TGTGCCAGCAGCCCTCTCGGCAGCCTCTATGGCTACACCTTC.

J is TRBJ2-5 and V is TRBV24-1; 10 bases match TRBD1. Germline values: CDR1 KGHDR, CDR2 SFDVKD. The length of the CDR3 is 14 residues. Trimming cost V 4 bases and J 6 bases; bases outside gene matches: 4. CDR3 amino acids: CATSDPGQGKTQYF. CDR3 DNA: TGTGCCACCAGTGACCCGGGACAGGGGAAGACCCAGTACTTC.

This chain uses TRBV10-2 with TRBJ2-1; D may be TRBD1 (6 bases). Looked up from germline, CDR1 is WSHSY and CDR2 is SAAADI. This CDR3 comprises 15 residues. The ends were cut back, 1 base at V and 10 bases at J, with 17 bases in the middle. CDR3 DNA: TGCGCCAGCAGTGAGTGGGGGCCTACCCGGCGGGAGCAGTTCTTC. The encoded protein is CASSEWGPTRREQFF.

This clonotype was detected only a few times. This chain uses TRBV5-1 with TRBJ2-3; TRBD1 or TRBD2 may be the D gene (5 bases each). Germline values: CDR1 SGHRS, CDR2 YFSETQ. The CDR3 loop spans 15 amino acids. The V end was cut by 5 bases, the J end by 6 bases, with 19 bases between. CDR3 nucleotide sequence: TGCGCCAGCAGGACGCCCTCCCGGGGACGGGATACGCAGTATTTT. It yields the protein CASRTPSRGRDTQYF.

CDR3 region: CASRIAGGTDTQYF. The CDR3 coding sequence is TGTGCCAGCAGGATAGCGGGGGGCACAGATACGCAGTATTTT. V is TRBV12-3 or TRBV12-4 and J is TRBJ2-3; 9 nucleotides agree with TRBD2. Trimming at V came to 6 bases and at J to 1 base, leaving 2 bases not matched to a gene. The CDR3 loop spans 14 amino acids.

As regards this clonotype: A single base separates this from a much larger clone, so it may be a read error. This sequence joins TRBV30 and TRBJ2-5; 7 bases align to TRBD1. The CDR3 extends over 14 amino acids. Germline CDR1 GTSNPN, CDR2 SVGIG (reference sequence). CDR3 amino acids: CAWSVDRREETLYF. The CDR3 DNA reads TGTGCCTGGAGTGTGGACAGGCGTGAAGAGACCCTGTACTTC.

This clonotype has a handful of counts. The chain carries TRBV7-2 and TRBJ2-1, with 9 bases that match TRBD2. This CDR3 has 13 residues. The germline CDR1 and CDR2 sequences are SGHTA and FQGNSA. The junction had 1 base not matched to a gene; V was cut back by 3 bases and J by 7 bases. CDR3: CASSFGLANEQFF. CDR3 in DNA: TGTGCCAGCAGCTTCGGACTAGCGAATGAGCAGTTCTTC.

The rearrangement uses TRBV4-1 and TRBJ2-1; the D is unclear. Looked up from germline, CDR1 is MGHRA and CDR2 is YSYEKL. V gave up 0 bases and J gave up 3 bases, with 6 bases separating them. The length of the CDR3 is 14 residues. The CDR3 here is CASSQEPRYNEQFF. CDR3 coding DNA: TGCGCCAGCAGCCAAGAGCCTCGCTACAATGAGCAGTTCTTC.

DNA of the CDR3: TGTGCCAGCGGTGGACAGTACTCCTACGAGCAGTACTTC. It translates to CASGGQYSYEQYF. This chain joins TRBV2 and TRBJ2-7, with a possible D match to TRBD1 (6 bases). The CDR3 sequence is 13 residues long. Per the germline V gene, CDR1 is SNHLY and CDR2 is FYNNEI. V was shortened by 8 bases and J by 0 bases, with 11 bases between the two germline ends.

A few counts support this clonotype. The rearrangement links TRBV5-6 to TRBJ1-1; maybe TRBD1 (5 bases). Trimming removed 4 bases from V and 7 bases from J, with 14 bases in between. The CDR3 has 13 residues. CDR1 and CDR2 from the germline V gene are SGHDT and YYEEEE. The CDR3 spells CASSPTQGDEAFF. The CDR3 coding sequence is TGTGCCAGCAGCCCTACCCAGGGAGATGAAGCTTTCTTT.

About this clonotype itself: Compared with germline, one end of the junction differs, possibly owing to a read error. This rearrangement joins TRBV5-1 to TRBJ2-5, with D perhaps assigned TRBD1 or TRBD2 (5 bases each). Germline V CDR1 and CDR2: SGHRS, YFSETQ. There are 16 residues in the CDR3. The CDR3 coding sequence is TGCGCCAGCAGCTTGGTGCCGGGGCTGGACCAAGAGACCCGGTACTTC. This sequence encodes CASSLVPGLDQETRYF.

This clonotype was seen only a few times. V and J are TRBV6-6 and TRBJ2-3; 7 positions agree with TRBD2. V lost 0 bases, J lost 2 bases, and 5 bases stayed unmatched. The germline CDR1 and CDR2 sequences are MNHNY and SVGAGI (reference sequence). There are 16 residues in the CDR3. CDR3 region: CASSYSASGNTDTQYF. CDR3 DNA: TGTGCCAGCAGTTACTCGGCCAGCGGGAACACAGATACGCAGTATTTT.

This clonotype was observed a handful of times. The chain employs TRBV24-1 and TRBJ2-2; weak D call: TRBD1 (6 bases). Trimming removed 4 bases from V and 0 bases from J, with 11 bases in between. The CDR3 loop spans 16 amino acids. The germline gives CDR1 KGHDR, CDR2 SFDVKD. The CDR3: CATSDSRTANTGELFF. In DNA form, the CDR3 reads TGTGCCACCAGTGACTCTCGGACAGCGAACACCGGGGAGCTGTTTTTT.

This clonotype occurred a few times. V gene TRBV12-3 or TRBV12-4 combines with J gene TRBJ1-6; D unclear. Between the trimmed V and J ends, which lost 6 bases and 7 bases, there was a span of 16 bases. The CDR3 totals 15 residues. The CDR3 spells CASSGGMLVNSPLHF. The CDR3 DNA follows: TGTGCCAGCAGCGGCGGCATGTTGGTGAATTCACCCCTCCACTTT.